The 20 T cell receptor beta chains reported below all come from one sample, sequenced in a study of T-cell reconstitution after alpha-beta-depleted transplantation in children. Preparation of the TCRbeta library used unique molecular identifiers. TCRdb reanalysed the PCR reads using MiXCR and keeps one entry per CDR3 protein. In the table there are fewer than 550,000 distinct CDR3 sequences, about 11% of which are singletons. Sequenced material: PBMCs, taken before TCRalphabeta/CD19-depleted stem cell transplant. The source is a child aged 2-9 years with inherited bone marrow failure, due to receive a stem cell transplant.

This clonotype has at least ten counts. The chain couples TRBV18 to TRBJ2-1; D uncertain. From germline, CDR1 is KGHSH and CDR2 LQKENI. V was trimmed by 2 bases and J by 4 bases, leaving 12 bases between them. This CDR3 comprises 15 residues. The DNA for the CDR3 is TGTGCCAGCTCACCAGAGGCAGGTTCATACAATGAGCAGTTCTTC. This sequence encodes CASSPEAGSYNEQFF.

This clonotype occurred many times. The chain couples TRBV7-2 to TRBJ1-2; weak D call: TRBD1 (5 bases). The CDR3 totals 15 residues. Trimming shortened V by 3 bases and J by 4 bases, and 15 bases separated the two germline ends. Germline V gene lookup returns CDR1 SGHTA and CDR2 FQGNSA. The CDR3 DNA follows: TGTGCCAGCAGCTTCCGGGACGGCGACCTCTATGGCTACACCTTC. Protein: CASSFRDGDLYGYTF.

This chain joins TRBV18 and TRBJ2-2; TRBD1 matches at 9 bases. The germline V gene has CDR1 KGHSH and CDR2 LQKENI. The CDR3 has 16 amino acids. V dropped 2 bases and J dropped 4; count of bases not matched to a gene: 5. The CDR3 bases are TGTGCCAGCTCACCATCGGGACAGGGAAGCACCGGGGAGCTGTTTTTT. Translation gives CASSPSGQGSTGELFF.

This clonotype was counted many times. V usage is TRBV12-3 or TRBV12-4 and J usage is TRBJ2-5, with D tentatively TRBD1 or TRBD2 (6 bases each). The V end was cut by 3 bases, the J end by 9 bases, with 14 bases between. This CDR3 region has 13 residues. CDR3 DNA sequence: TGTGCCAGCAGTTTTTCACCGGGGGCGGCCCAGTACTTC. Amino acid sequence: CASSFSPGAAQYF.

This clonotype was picked up many times. This chain links TRBV12-3 or TRBV12-4 with TRBJ1-2; D remains ambiguous. The V end was cut by 6 bases, the J end by 8 bases, with 13 bases between. This CDR3 is 12 amino acids long. CDR3 protein: CASSLDERGYTF. CDR3 DNA: TGTGCCAGCAGCCTTGACGAGCGCGGCTACACCTTC.

This clonotype was found many times. CDR3 coding DNA: TGTGCCAGCAGCTTAACAGGGGGCCGGGGCAATCAGCCCCAGCATTTT. It specifies CASSLTGGRGNQPQHF. The V gene is TRBV6-5, the J gene TRBJ1-5; 9 bases map to TRBD1. Germline CDR1 reads MNHEY; CDR2 reads SVGAGI. This CDR3 region has 16 residues. Losses at the gene ends were 6 bases for V and 2 bases for J; bases not matched to a gene: 8.

Points on this clonotype: A much more abundant neighbour one base away suggests this may be a read error. J is TRBJ2-1 and V is TRBV3-1; 7 bases align to TRBD2. CDR3 length: 15 residues. Germline assignment: CDR1 LGHDT and CDR2 YNNKEL (reference sequence). V gave up 4 bases and J gave up 6 bases; unmatched junction bases: 9. The CDR3 here is CASSLLAVARNEQFF. In DNA, the CDR3 is TGTGCCAGCAGCCTGCTAGCGGTAGCCCGCAATGAGCAGTTCTTC.

This clonotype was counted many times. The rearrangement links TRBV5-1 to TRBJ1-2; no clear D. The CDR3 contains 15 residues. The germline V gene encodes CDR1 SGHRS and CDR2 YFSETQ. Deletions cut 0 bases from V and 4 bases from J, with 13 bases between. CDR3 protein: CASSLDNRISYGYTF. The CDR3 region has the DNA TGCGCCAGCAGCTTGGATAACAGAATTAGCTATGGCTACACCTTC.

This clonotype was detected many times. V and J are TRBV7-8 and TRBJ1-5, with D unresolved. V gave up 0 bases and J gave up 5 bases, with 11 bases separating them. CDR1 is SGHVS and CDR2 is FQNEAQ in the germline V gene. The CDR3 is 15 residues long. CDR3 loop: CASSLAWDLDQPQHF. CDR3 in DNA: TGTGCCAGCAGCTTAGCGTGGGATTTGGATCAGCCCCAGCATTTT.

V usage is TRBV15 and J usage is TRBJ2-7; D is perhaps TRBD1 (5 bases). Germline V gene sequence: CDR1 LNHNV, CDR2 YYDKDF (reference sequence). This CDR3 region has 16 residues. The V gene lost 6 bases and the J gene lost 3 bases, with 21 bases spanning the gap. The DNA of the CDR3 is TGTGCCACCAGTATCCCCGTGGCAGGGATAGTCTACGAGCAGTACTTC. It encodes CATSIPVAGIVYEQYF. The full variable domain, in which reference TRBV15 and TRBJ2-7 provide the parts outside the CDR3, is DAMVIQNPRYQVTQFGKPVTLSCSQTLNHNVMYWYQQKSSQAPKLLFHYYDKDFNNEADTPDNFQSRRPNTSFCFLDIRSPGLGDTAMYLCATSIPVAGIVYEQYFGPGTRLTVT.

This clonotype was seen repeatedly, ten times or more. The V gene is TRBV7-2, the J gene TRBJ1-1; D uncertain. The V end lost 5 bases, the J end lost 8 bases, and 12 bases lay between the germline ends. CDR1 and CDR2 from the germline V gene are SGHTA and FQGNSA. This CDR3 is 12 amino acids long. CDR3 DNA sequence: TGTGCCAGCAGCATAGACTTCGGGGAAGCTTTCTTT. Protein: CASSIDFGEAFF.

Concerning this clonotype itself: This CDR3 is missing its conserved last phenylalanine or tryptophan, likely due to a read error. This chain joins TRBV5-1 and TRBJ2-5, with 7 bases aligning to TRBD2. Germline lookup yields CDR1 SGHRS and CDR2 YFSETQ. The CDR3 has 15 amino acids. The ends lost 0 bases at V and 4 bases at J; junction bases unmatched: 6. The CDR3 reads CASSLALAGAETQYL. The CDR3 bases are TGCGCCAGCAGCTTGGCCTTGGCGGGAGCAGAGACCCAGTACCTC.

This clonotype was seen many times. The CDR3 DNA sequence: TGTGCCAGCAGTTTTGTAGGGATCAGGACTAATGAAAAACTGTTTTTT. As protein: CASSFVGIRTNEKLFF. The V gene is TRBV12-3 or TRBV12-4, the J gene TRBJ1-4; D gene ambiguous. V lost 3 bases, J lost 2 bases, and 13 bases lay in between. CDR3 length equals 16 residues.

This clonotype has ten or more counts. This sequence joins TRBV18 and TRBJ2-5; no definite D call. Germline values: CDR1 KGHSH, CDR2 LQKENI. The CDR3 is 11 amino acids. V lost 3 bases and J 3 bases, leaving 2 bases between the germline ends. This CDR3 reads CASSPEETQYF. CDR3 in DNA: TGTGCCAGCTCACCTGAAGAGACCCAGTACTTC.

V gene TRBV20-1 combines with J gene TRBJ2-5; D is undetermined. V lost 7 bases, J lost 2 bases, and 8 bases lay in between. This CDR3 is built from 11 residues. Germline V gives CDR1 DFQATT, CDR2 SNEGSKA (reference sequence). In DNA, the CDR3 is TGCAGTGGTCGCCGGCAAGAGACCCAGTACTTC. Translating it yields CSGRRQETQYF.

Notes on this clonotype: One end of the junction is discordant with germline, which a read error may explain. The gene calls are TRBV20-1 and TRBJ2-7; no clear D. Germline CDR1 DFQATT, CDR2 SNEGSKA (reference sequence). The CDR3 runs 14 residues. CDR3 sequence: CSSREAPGSYEQYF. The CDR3 nucleotides read TGCAGTTCTAGAGAGGCGCCAGGCTCCTACGAGCAGTACTTC.

The CDR3 loop reads CASRIGTGLNQPQHF. The CDR3 coding sequence is TGTGCCAGCAGAATAGGGACAGGCCTCAATCAGCCCCAGCATTTT. This sequence joins TRBV27 and TRBJ1-5; 8 bases align to TRBD1. The CDR3 length is 15 residues. V gave up 6 bases and J gave up 3 bases; unmatched junction bases: 7. Germline loops: CDR1 MNHEY, CDR2 SMNVEV (reference sequence).

A note on this clonotype: This could be a read error, since a much larger clone is one nucleotide away. The CDR3 here is CASRYSGANVLNF. CDR3 coding DNA: TGTGCCAGCAGGTACTCTGGGGCCAACGTCCTGAATTTC. The J gene is TRBJ2-6, the V gene TRBV6-2 or TRBV6-3, with a weak D call TRBD1 (5 bases). CDR1 and CDR2 from the germline V gene are MNHEY and SVGEGT. The CDR3 sequence is 13 residues long.

This clonotype has ten or more counts. This sequence joins TRBV27 and TRBJ1-2; no reliable D call. Germline CDR1 is MNHEY and CDR2 is SMNVEV (reference sequence). Trimming pared 2 bases from V and 5 bases from J, leaving 12 bases between. CDR3 size: 14 residues. CDR3 bases: TGTGCCAGCAGTTTAAAGGCGCCGGGTTATGGCTACACCTTC. Amino acid sequence: CASSLKAPGYGYTF.

This clonotype was counted between two and nine times. This chain uses TRBV19 with TRBJ2-5; D ambiguous. The CDR3 totals 13 residues. V was clipped by 4 bases and J by 5 bases, with 11 bases between them. Per germline, CDR1 LNHDA and CDR2 SQIVND (reference sequence). CDR3: CASSRGLGETQYF. CDR3 nucleotides: TGTGCCAGTAGTAGGGGTCTCGGGGAGACCCAGTACTTC. The full variable domain, in which reference TRBV19 and TRBJ2-5 provide the parts outside the CDR3, is DGGITQSPKYLFRKEGQNVTLSCEQNLNHDAMYWYRQDPGQGLRLIYYSQIVNDFQKGDIAEGYSVSREKKESFPLTVTSAQKNPTAFYLCASSRGLGETQYFGPGTRLLVL.